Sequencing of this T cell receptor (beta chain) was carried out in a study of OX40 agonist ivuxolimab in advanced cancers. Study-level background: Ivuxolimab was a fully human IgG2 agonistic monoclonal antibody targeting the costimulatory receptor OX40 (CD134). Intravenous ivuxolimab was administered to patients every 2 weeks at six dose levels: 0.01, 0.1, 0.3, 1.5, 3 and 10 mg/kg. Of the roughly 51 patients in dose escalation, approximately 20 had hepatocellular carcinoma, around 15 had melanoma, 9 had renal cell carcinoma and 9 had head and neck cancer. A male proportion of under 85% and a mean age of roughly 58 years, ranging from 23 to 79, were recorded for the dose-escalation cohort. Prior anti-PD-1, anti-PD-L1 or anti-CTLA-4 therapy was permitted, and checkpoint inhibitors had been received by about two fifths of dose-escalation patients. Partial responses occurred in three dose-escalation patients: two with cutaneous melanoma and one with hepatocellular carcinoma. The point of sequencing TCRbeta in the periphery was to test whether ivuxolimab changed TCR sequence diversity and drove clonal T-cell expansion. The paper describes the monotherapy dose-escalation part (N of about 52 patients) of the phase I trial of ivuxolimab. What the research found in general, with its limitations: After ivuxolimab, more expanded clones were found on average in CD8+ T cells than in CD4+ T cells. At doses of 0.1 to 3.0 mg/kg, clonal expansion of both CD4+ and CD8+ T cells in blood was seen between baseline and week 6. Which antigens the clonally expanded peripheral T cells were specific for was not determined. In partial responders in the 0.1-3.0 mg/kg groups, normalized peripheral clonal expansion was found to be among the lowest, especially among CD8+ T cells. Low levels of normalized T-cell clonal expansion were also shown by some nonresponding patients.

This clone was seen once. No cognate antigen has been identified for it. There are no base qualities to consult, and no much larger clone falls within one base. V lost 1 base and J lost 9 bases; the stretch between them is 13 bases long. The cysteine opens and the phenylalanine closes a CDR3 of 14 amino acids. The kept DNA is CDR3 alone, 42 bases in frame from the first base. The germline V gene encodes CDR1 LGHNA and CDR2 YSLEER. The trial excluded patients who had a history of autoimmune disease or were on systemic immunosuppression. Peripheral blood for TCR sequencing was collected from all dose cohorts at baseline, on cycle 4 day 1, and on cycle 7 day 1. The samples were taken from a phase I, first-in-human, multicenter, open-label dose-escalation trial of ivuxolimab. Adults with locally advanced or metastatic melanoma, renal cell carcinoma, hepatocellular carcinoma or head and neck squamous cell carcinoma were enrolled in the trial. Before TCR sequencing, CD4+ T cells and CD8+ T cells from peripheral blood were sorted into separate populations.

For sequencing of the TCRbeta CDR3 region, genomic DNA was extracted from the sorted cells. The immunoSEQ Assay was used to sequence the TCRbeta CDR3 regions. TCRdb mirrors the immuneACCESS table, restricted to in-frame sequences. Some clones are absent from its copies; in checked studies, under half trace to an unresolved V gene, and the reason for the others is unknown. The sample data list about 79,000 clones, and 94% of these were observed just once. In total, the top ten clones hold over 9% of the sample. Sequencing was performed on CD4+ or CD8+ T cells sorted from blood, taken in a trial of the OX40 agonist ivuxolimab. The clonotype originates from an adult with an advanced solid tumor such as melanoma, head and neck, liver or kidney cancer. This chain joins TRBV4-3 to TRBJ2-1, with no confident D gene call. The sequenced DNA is TGCGCCAGCAGCCAAGCTCTACGGCCCCCTGAGCAGTTCTTC. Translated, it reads CASSQALRPPEQFF.